Detailed here is one T cell receptor (beta chain). V gave up 3 bases and J gave up 10 bases, with 7 bases separating them. Looked up from germline, CDR1 is DFQATT and CDR2 is SNEGSKA (reference sequence). This CDR3 contains 11 residues. The data were taken from a study of blood T cells in healthy people across ages. All donors came from Russia, were Caucasian and healthy, and spanned ages about 6 to 95. Each sample used at least 6.5 million PBMCs. Alongside a J-beta primer mix, a sample-barcoded 5' primer served in a second PCR lasting roughly 6 to 12 cycles. TCRdb used MiXCR to reprocess the 5' RACE reads, holding one entry per CDR3 protein. The table has about 930,000 distinct CDR3 sequences, almost 30% seen once. This same sample was also taken into another study, of T cells of mothers and their children. That investigation notes: RNA that had been extracted went wholly into cDNA synthesis, at around 1.6 ug per 15 ul. Mother-child pairs who were related displayed a slightly higher overlap than unrelated pairs, a difference that was non-significant.

The sequence was obtained from a woman aged 40-49 years in good health. Source material: blood. V is TRBV20-1 and J is TRBJ1-6; D remains ambiguous. The CDR3 DNA reads as TGCAGTGCTAGGCATGGATCACCCCTCCACTTT. It encodes CSARHGSPLHF.